A selection of T cell receptor beta chains follows, all from one sample in a study of post-analysis software for immune sequencing data. TCRdb used MiXCR to reprocess the PCR reads, holding one entry per CDR3 protein. The sample has roughly 700,000 distinct CDR3 sequences; roughly 30% are singletons. Sequencing was performed on blood. The receptors stem from a girl aged 5-17 years with multiple sclerosis. Each CDR3 is given with its conserved first and last residue. D genes are given only for firm matches. The size field is filled for only some rows; it gives once, few, many or a size class.

TGCAGTGCGACCAATGACAGGGGGCTACCAGATACGCAGTATTTT,CSATNDRGLPDTQYF,TRBV20-1,-,TRBD1,TRBJ2-3
TGTGCCAGCGGACGGACAGGGGGATTCCAGCCCCAGCATTTT,CASGRTGGFQPQHF,TRBV6-2/TRBV6-3,few,TRBD1,TRBJ1-5
TGTGCCAGCAGTGATGAGGGGTGGTCCTACAATGAGCAGTTCTTC,CASSDEGWSYNEQFF,TRBV6-1,few,-,TRBJ2-1
TGTGCCAGCAGAACGACCCTAGCGGGAGCCATTGAGCAGTTCTTC,CASRTTLAGAIEQFF,TRBV11-3,-,TRBD2,TRBJ2-1
TGTGCCAGCAGCAGATCAAAGCGGGAGGGCCGATTATCAGATACGCAGTATTTT,CASSRSKREGRLSDTQYF,TRBV7-2,-,TRBD2,TRBJ2-3
TGCGCCAGCAGCTTGGCAGGGGGGGCCTACGAGCAGTACTTC,CASSLAGGAYEQYF,TRBV5-1,few,-,TRBJ2-7
TGTGCCAGCAGCTTAGTATTTTCCAATGAGCAGTTCTTC,CASSLVFSNEQFF,TRBV7-2,-,-,TRBJ2-1
TGTGCCAGCAGTCAGGGTGGAGGGATCTACGAGCAGTACTTC,CASSQGGGIYEQYF,TRBV7-6,-,-,TRBJ2-7
TGTGCCAGCAGCTTAATGACTAGCGGCCGACCGGGGGAGACCCAGTACTTC,CASSLMTSGRPGETQYF,TRBV7-8,few,TRBD2,TRBJ2-5
TGTGCCAGCAGTTATAGAGACATTCCTTCTGGGGCCAACGTCCGGACTTTC,CASSYRDIPSGANVRTF,TRBV6-5,-,-,TRBJ2-6
TGTGCCAGCAGTGCGGCCGGGACTGGAAGCATTCAGTACTTC,CASSAAGTGSIQYF,TRBV6-4,few,-,TRBJ2-4
TGTGCCAGCAGCTTAGGGACCAACAGGGACCTAGCCAAAAACATTCAGTACTTC,CASSLGTNRDLAKNIQYF,TRBV7-8,-,-,TRBJ2-4
TGCGCCAGCAGCCCCGGGAGTATCTTGAGGGACGAGCAGTACTTC,CASSPGSILRDEQYF,TRBV5-1,-,-,TRBJ2-7
TGTGCCAGCAGTCCCAACCTCCTTAGGAAGCCCTACGAGCAGTACTTC,CASSPNLLRKPYEQYF,TRBV28,few,-,TRBJ2-7
TGTGCCAGCAACAAGGGGACAGGGGGCGTTCGGGGTGAGCAGTTCTTC,CASNKGTGGVRGEQFF,TRBV12-3/TRBV12-4,-,TRBD1,TRBJ2-1
TGCGCCAGCAGCCAAGGAAGACTAAGCACAGATACGCAGTATTTT,CASSQGRLSTDTQYF,TRBV4-3,-,-,TRBJ2-3
TGCAGCGTTAGTTCGCTAGCGGGCAATTACGAGCAGTACTTC,CSVSSLAGNYEQYF,TRBV29-1,many,TRBD2,TRBJ2-7
TGTGCCAACAGCCAAAGTGATATAGTTGAGACCCAGTACTTC,CANSQSDIVETQYF,TRBV7-9,-,-,TRBJ2-5
TGTGCCAGCAGCTTAGTCCAAAACTCCTACGAGCAGTACTTC,CASSLVQNSYEQYF,TRBV7-9,few,-,TRBJ2-7
TGCAGCGCTCCTGGGACTAGCGGGCCGACCTACAATGAGCAGTACTTC,CSAPGTSGPTYNEQYF,TRBV29-1,-,TRBD2,TRBJ2-7
TGCAGCGTTGAAGGACAGGGTACAGAAGGCTACACCTTC,CSVEGQGTEGYTF,TRBV29-1,many,TRBD1,TRBJ1-2
TGCGCCAGCAGCCCAATTCGGACCCTTGGGAAGCAGTACTTC,CASSPIRTLGKQYF,TRBV5-1,-,-,TRBJ2-4
TGTGCCAGCAGCTTAGACGCGAGGAGCTCCTACGAGCAGTACTTC,CASSLDARSSYEQYF,TRBV7-2,-,-,TRBJ2-7
TGTGCCAGCAGCGGCGGGGCAGGGTCTGTCGAGCAGTACTTC,CASSGGAGSVEQYF,TRBV9,-,-,TRBJ2-7
TGCAGCGTGGGGGCGGACAGGGCGATGGAGACCCAGTACTTC,CSVGADRAMETQYF,TRBV29-1,few,TRBD1,TRBJ2-5
TGCAGTGCTAGCTACAGGGGGACCGACTATGGCTACACCTTC,CSASYRGTDYGYTF,TRBV20-1,few,TRBD1,TRBJ1-2
TGTGCCACCAGTGATGTGAAGAGTTCAGCCAAAAACATTCAGTACTTC,CATSDVKSSAKNIQYF,TRBV24-1,few,-,TRBJ2-4
TGTGCCAGCAGCTTTTCCGGGACAGACGGCTACACCTTC,CASSFSGTDGYTF,TRBV7-2,few,TRBD1,TRBJ1-2
TGTGCCAGCAGCTGGACAGGGGGAATGGGCACTGAAGCTTTCTTT,CASSWTGGMGTEAFF,TRBV5-5,once,TRBD1,TRBJ1-1
TGTGCCAGCAGTTTTCAGGGGACGGTTTCTGGGAATGAGCAGTTCTTC,CASSFQGTVSGNEQFF,TRBV12-3/TRBV12-4,-,-,TRBJ2-1
TGTGCCATCAGTGATGTACGGAGGGGAGAAAACTATGGCTACACCTTC,CAISDVRRGENYGYTF,TRBV10-3,-,-,TRBJ1-2
TGTGCCATCAGGGGGTGGGGAACTGAAGCTTTCTTT,CAIRGWGTEAFF,TRBV10-3,many,-,TRBJ1-1